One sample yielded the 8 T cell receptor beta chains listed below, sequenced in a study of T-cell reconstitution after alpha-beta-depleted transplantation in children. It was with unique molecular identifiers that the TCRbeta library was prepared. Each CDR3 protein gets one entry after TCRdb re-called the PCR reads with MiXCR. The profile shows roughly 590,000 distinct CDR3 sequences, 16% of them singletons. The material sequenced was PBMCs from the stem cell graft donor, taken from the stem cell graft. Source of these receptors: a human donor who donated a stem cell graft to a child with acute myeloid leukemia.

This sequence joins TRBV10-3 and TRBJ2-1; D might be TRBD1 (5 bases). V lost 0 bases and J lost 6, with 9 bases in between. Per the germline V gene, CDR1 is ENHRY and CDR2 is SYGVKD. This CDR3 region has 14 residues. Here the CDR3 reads CAISESDSSNEQFF. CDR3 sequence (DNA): TGTGCCATCAGTGAGTCAGACAGTTCCAATGAGCAGTTCTTC.

DNA of the CDR3: TGCGCCAGCAGCCAAGATCCAGGAGGCCTCTACGAGCAGTACGTC. This encodes CASSQDPGGLYEQYV. The V gene is TRBV4-1, the J gene TRBJ2-7; D may be TRBD2 (5 bases). V dropped 0 bases and J dropped 3 bases, with 12 bases sitting between them. CDR3 length: 15 residues. CDR1 is MGHRA and CDR2 is YSYEKL in the germline V gene.

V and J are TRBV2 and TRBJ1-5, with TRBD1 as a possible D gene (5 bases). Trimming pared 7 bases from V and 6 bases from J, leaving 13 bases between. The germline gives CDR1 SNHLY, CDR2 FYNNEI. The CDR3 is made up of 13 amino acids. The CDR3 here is CASNQGVGQPQHF. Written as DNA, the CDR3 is TGTGCCAGCAATCAGGGTGTAGGTCAGCCCCAGCATTTT.

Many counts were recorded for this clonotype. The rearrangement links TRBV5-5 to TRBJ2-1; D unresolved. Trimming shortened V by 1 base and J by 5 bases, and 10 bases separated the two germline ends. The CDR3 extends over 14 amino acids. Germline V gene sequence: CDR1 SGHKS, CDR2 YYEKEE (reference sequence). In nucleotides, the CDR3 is TGTGCCAGCAGCTTGACAGTTAACAACAATGAGCAGTTCTTC. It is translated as CASSLTVNNNEQFF.

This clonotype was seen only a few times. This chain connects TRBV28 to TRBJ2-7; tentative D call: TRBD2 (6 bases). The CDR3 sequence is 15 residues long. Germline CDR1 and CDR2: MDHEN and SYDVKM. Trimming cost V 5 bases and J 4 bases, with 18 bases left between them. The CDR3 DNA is TGTGCCAGCAGTCCCTCGGGAGCGGCGGATTACGAGCAGTACGTC. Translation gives CASSPSGAADYEQYV.

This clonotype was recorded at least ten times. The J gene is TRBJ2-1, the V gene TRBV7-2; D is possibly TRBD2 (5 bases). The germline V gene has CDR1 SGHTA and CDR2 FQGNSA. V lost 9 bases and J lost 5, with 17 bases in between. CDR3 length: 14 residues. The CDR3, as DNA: TGTGCCAGTGGTGGACTCCTCTTTAACAATGAGCAGTTCTTC. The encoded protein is CASGGLLFNNEQFF.

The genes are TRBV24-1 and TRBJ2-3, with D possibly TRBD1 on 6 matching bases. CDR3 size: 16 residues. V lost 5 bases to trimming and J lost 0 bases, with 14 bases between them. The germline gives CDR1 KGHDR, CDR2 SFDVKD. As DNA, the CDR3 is TGTGCCACCAGTGCCACCTCAGGGGTCAGCACAGATACGCAGTATTTT. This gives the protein CATSATSGVSTDTQYF.

This CDR3 is CASMFTSGITDTQYF. CDR3 DNA: TGTGCCAGCATGTTCACTAGCGGGATCACAGATACGCAGTATTTT. V and J are TRBV6-5 and TRBJ2-3, with 10 bases matching TRBD2. Germline V CDR1 and CDR2: MNHEY, SVGAGI. The CDR3 consists of 15 residues. V trimming: 7 bases; J trimming: 2 bases; junction bases outside the gene matches: 6.